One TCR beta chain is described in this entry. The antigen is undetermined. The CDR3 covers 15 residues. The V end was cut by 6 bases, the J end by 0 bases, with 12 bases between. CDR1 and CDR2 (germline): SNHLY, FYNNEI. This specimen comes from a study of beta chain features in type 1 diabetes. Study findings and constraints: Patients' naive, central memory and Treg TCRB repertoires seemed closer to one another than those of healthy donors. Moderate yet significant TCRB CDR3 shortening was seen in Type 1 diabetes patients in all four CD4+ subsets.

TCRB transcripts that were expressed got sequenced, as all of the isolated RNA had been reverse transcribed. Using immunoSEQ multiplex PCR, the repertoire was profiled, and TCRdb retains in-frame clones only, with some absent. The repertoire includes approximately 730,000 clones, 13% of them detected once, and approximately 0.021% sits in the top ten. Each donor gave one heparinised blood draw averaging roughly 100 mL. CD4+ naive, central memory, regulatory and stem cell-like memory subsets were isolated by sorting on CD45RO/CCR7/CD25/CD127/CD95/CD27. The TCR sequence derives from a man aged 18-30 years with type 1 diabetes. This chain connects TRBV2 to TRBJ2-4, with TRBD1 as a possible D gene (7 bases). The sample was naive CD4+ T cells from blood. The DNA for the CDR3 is TGTGCCAGCAGAACAGGGGACTTAGCCAAAAACATTCAGTACTTC. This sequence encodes CASRTGDLAKNIQYF.